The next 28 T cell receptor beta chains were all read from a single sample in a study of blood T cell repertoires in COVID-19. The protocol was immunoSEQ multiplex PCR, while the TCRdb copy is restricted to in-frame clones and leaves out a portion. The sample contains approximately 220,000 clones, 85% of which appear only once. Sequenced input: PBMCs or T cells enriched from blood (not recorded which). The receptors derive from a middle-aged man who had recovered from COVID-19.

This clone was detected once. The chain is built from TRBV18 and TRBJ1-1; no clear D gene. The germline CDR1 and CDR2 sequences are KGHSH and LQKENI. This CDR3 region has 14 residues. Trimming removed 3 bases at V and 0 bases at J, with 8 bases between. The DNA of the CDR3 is TGTGCCAGCTCACCTAAACAGATGAACACTGAAGCTTTCTTT. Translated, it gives CASSPKQMNTEAFF.

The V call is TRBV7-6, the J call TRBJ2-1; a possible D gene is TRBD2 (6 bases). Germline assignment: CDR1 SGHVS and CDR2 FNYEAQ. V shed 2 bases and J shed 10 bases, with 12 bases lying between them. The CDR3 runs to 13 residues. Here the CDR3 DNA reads TGTGCCAGCAGCTTAAGGGACTTCGGGGAGCAGTTCTTC. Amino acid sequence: CASSLRDFGEQFF.

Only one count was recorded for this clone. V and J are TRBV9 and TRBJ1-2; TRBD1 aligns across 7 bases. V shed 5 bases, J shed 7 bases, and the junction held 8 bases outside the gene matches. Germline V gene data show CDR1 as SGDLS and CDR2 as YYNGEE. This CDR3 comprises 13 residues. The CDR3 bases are TGTGCCAGCAGTTCCGACAGGGATGCTGGCTACACCTTC. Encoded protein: CASSSDRDAGYTF.

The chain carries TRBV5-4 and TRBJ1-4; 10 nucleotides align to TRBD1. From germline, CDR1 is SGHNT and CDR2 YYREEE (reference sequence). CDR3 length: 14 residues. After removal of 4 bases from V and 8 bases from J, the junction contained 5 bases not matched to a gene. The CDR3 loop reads CASSDGTGDEKLFF. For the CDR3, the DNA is TGTGCCAGCAGCGACGGGACAGGGGACGAAAAACTGTTTTTT.

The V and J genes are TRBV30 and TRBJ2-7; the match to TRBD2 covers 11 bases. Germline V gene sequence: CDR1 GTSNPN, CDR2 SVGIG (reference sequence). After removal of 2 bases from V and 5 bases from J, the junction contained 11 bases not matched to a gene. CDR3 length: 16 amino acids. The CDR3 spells CAWSLGGTSGLDEQYF. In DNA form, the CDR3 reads TGTGCCTGGAGTCTCGGCGGGACTAGCGGCCTCGACGAGCAGTACTTC.

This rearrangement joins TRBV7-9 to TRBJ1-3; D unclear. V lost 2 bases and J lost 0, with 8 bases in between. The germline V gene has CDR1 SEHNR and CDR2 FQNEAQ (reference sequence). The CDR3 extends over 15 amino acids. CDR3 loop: CASSLTSYSGNTIYF. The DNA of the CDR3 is TGTGCCAGCAGCTTAACTTCTTACTCTGGAAACACCATATATTTT. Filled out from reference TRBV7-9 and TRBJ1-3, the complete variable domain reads DTGVSQNPRHKITKRGQNVTFRCDPISEHNRLYWYRQTLGQGPEFLTYFQNEAQLEKSRLLSDRFSAERPKGSFSTLEIQRTEQGDSAMYLCASSLTSYSGNTIYFGEGSWLTVV.

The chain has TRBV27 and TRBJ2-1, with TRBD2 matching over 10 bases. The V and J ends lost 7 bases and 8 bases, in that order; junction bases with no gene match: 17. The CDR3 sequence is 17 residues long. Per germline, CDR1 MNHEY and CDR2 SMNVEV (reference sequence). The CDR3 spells CASTSGLKREGRDEQFF. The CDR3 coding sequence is TGTGCCAGCACTTCTGGATTAAAGCGGGAGGGCCGCGATGAGCAGTTCTTC.

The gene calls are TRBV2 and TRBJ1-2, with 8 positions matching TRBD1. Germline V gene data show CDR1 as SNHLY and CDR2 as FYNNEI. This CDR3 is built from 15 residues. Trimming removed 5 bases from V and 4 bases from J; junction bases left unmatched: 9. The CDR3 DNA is TGTGCCAGCAGTCGGACAGGGACCCCTCTCTATGGCTACACCTTC. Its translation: CASSRTGTPLYGYTF.

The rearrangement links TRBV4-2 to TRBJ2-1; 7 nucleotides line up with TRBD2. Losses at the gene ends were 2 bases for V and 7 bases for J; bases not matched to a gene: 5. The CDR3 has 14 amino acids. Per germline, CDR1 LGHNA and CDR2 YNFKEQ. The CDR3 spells CASSQSGGWNEQFF. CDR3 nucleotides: TGTGCCAGCAGCCAATCGGGAGGTTGGAATGAGCAGTTCTTC.

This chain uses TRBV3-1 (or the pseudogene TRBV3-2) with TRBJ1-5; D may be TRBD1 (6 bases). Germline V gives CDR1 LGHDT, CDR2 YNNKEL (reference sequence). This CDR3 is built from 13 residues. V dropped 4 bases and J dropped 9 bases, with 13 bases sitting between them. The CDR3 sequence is CASSLQGKLPQHF. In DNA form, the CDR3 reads TGTGCCAGCAGCCTACAGGGTAAGCTGCCCCAGCATTTT.

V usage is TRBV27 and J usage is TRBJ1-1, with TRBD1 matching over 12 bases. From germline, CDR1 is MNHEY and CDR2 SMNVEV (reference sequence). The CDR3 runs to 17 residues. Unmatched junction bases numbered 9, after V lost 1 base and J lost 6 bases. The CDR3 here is CASSLLGTGGASPEAFF. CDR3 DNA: TGTGCCAGCAGTTTATTAGGGACAGGGGGCGCTTCCCCTGAAGCTTTCTTT.

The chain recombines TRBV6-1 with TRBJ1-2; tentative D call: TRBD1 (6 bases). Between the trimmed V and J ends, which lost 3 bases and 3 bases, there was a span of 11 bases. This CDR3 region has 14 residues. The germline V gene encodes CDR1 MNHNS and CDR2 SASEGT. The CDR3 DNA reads TGTGCCAGCAGTGAGGGGGGGCGCGACTATGGCTACACCTTC. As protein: CASSEGGRDYGYTF.

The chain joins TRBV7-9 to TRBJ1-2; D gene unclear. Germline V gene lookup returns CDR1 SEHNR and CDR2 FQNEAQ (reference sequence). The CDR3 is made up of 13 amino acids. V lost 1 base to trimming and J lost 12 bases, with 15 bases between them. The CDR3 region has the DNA TGTGCCAGCAGCTTAGACGGATTAACTATTAACACCTTC. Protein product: CASSLDGLTINTF.

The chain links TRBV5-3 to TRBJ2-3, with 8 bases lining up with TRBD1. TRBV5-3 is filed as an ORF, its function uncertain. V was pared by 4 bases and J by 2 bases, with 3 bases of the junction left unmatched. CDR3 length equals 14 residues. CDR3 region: CARSQTGDTDTQYF. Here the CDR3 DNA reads TGTGCCAGAAGCCAGACAGGGGACACAGATACGCAGTATTTT.

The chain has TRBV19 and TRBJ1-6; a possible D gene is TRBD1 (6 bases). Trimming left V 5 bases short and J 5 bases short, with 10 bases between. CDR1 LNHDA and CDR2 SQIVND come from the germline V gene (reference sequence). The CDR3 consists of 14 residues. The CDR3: CASSRAGDNSPLHF. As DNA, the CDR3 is TGTGCCAGTAGTCGGGCAGGGGATAATTCACCCCTCCACTTT.

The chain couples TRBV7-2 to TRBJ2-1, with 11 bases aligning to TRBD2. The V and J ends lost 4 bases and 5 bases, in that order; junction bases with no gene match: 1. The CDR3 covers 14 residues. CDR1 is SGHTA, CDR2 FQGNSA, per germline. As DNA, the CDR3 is TGTGCCAGCAGCTCTAGCGGGGGGAACAATGAGCAGTTCTTC. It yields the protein CASSSSGGNNEQFF.

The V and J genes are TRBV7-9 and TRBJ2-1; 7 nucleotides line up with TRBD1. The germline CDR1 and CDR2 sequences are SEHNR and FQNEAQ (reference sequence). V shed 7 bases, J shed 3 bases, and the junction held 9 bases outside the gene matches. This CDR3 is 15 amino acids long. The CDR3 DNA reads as TGTGCCAGCACCGACCGGGACAGCCTCTACAATGAGCAGTTCTTC. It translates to CASTDRDSLYNEQFF. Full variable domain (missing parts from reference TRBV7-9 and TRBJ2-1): DTGVSQNPRHKITKRGQNVTFRCDPISEHNRLYWYRQTLGQGPEFLTYFQNEAQLEKSRLLSDRFSAERPKGSFSTLEIQRTEQGDSAMYLCASTDRDSLYNEQFFGPGTRLTVL.

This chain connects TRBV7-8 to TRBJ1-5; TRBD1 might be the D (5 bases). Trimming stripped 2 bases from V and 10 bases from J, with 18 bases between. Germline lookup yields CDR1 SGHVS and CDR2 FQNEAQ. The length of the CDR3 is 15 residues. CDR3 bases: TGTGCCAGCAGCTTACCTTCGGGGGTCCAGGGTCCCCAGCATTTT. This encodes CASSLPSGVQGPQHF.

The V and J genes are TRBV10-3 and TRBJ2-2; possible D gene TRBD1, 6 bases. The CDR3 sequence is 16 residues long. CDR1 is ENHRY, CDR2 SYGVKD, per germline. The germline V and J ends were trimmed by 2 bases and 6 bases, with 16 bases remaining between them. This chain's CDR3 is CAISEEQQGWSGELFF. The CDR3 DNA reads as TGTGCCATCAGTGAGGAGCAACAGGGTTGGTCCGGGGAGCTGTTTTTT.

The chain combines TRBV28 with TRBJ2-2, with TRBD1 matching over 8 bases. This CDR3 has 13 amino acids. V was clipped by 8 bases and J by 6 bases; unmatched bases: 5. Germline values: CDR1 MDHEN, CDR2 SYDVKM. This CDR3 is CASHRGSAGELFF. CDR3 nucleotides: TGTGCCAGCCACAGGGGGTCGGCCGGGGAGCTGTTTTTT.

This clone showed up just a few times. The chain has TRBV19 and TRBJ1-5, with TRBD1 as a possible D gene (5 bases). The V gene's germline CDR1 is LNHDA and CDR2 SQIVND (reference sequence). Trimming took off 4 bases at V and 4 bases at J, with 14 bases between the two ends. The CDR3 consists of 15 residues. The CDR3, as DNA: TGTGCCAGTAGTAGGGGGAGGGGACTTAATCAGCCCCAGCATTTT. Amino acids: CASSRGRGLNQPQHF.

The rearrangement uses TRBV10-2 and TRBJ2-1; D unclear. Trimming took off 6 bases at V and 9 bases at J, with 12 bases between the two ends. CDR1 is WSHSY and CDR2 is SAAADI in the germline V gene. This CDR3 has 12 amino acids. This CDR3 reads CASSRQFGEQFF. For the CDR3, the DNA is TGCGCCAGCAGCCGCCAGTTTGGTGAGCAGTTCTTC.

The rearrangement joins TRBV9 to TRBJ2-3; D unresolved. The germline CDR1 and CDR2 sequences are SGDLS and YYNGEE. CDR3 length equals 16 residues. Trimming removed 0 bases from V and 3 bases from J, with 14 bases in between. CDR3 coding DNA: TGTGCCAGCAGCGTAGAACCGGGTGAGAGGACAGATACGCAGTATTTT. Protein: CASSVEPGERTDTQYF.

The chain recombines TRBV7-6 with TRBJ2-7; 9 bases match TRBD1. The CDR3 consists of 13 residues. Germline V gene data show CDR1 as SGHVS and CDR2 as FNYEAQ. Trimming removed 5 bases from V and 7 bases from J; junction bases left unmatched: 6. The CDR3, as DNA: TGTGCCAGCAGCCCTGGGGACAGGGCGGAGCAGTACTTC. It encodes CASSPGDRAEQYF.

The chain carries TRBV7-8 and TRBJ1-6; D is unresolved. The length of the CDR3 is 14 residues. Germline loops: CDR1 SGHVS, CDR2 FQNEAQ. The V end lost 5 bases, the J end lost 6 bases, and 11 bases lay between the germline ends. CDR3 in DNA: TGTGCCAGCAGCCCCCGGTTGTCTAATTCACCCCTCCACTTT. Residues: CASSPRLSNSPLHF.

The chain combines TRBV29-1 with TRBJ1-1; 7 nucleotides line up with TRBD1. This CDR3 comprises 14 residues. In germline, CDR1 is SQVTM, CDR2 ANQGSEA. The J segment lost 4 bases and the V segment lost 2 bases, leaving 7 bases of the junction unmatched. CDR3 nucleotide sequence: TGCAGCGTTGAAAGTCAGGGGGGCCGCACTGAAGCTTTCTTT. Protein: CSVESQGGRTEAFF.

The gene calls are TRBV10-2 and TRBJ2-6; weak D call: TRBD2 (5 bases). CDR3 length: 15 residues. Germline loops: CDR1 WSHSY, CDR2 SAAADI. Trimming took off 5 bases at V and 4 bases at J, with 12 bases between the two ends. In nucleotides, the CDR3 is TGCGCCAGCAGTCATCCAGGCGGGGGGGCCAACGTCCTGACTTTC. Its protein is CASSHPGGGANVLTF.

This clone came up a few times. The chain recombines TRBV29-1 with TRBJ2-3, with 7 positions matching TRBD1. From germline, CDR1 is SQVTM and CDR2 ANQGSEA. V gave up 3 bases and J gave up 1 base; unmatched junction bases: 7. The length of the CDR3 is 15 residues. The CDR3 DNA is TGCAGCGTTGAGGCAACAGGGGCCCGCACAGATACGCAGTATTTT. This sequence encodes CSVEATGARTDTQYF.